The rows below give T cell receptor beta chains drawn from one sample of a study of cytomegalovirus exposure and HLA in healthy donors. Using immunoSEQ multiplex PCR, the repertoire was profiled, and TCRdb retains in-frame clones only, with some absent. Here the sample spans 50,000 to 65,000 clones, about 80% being singletons. Sequenced material: PBMCs. These receptors were collected from a man aged 45-65 years in good health and CMV-seropositive. Both conserved end residues are trimmed from each CDR3.

TRBJ1-3	TRBV9	ASSVQVTGNTIY
TRBJ2-1	TRBV27	AGRRQGDSNEQF
TRBJ2-7	TRBV9	ASSCQRPSSYEQC
TRBJ1-2	TRBV6-5	ASSYGGLQGYT
TRBJ2-7	TRBV6-1	ASRTGGEGYEQY
TRBJ2-2	TRBV9	ASSPGLAETGELF
TRBJ2-3	TRBV7-6	ASSLDLAGSADTQY
TRBJ2-1	TRBV7-9	ASSLVQPDNEQF
TRBJ1-2	TRBV5-8	ASSLVIGSGYT
TRBJ1-4	TRBV9	ASSAGLIEKLF
TRBJ1-5	TRBV28	ASSRGQFNQPQH
TRBJ1-1	TRBV29-1	SVDRGNTEAF
TRBJ1-2	TRBV25-1	ASSEYGTGGRDGYT
TRBJ2-5	TRBV7-3	ASSLDSQETQY
TRBJ2-7	TRBV6-1	ASSLIASGGYEQY
TRBJ2-7	TRBV27	ASRAQDYKTYEQY
TRBJ2-5	TRBV6-5	ASNIAGGTQETQY
TRBJ1-5	TRBV19	ASSISSGGNQPQH
TRBJ2-3	TRBV6-4	ASSDTGQGGDTQY
TRBJ1-1	TRBV4-3	ASSTTGNTEAF